A single T cell receptor beta chain is shown here with its context. Its antigen has not been determined. Base qualities are missing; no much larger clone stands one base away. A case-control design nested within a healthcare worker cohort in London, UK, was used, with weekly nasopharyngeal swab PCR tests and blood sampling performed. Healthcare workers were recruited during the week of the UK lockdown, between 23 and 31 March 2020, and followed weekly for up to about 15 weeks. The entry originates in a study of early T cells in non-severe SARS-CoV-2 infection (dated by TCRdb to the early 2020s). Background for the entire study: Bulk RNA from unsorted whole blood was used for TCR sequencing, so alpha and beta chains could not be paired.

The method behind the library was 5' RACE. Sequencing was performed on a NextSeq 500. To correct for sequencing error and PCR bias, the TCR library protocol tagged individual cDNA molecules with unique molecular identifiers. Both TCR alpha and beta chains were sequenced, and tight co-correlation was observed between alpha and beta sequence abundances in each sample. The paper's data handling went like this. V gene, J gene and CDR3 annotation of TCR sequences was performed with Decombinator V4. TCRs were defined as expanded if a significant change between any two time points was detected under a Poisson model with p below 0.0001. TCR abundances were normalised to the total number of TCRs sequenced per sample and expressed as counts per million. TRAV1-2 paired with TRAJ12, TRAJ20 or TRAJ33 defined MAIT TCRs, while TRAV10 paired with TRAJ18 defined iNKT TCRs. VDJdb, accessed 1 November 2021, was searched for CMV, EBV and SARS-CoV-2 annotated TCRs, with TCRs annotated for multiple antigens excluded. TCRdb reran the public reads through fastp at Q25 and MiXCR, keeping productive beta chains. One record per CDR3 amino acid sequence lists the most common genes and DNA. TCRdb, rather than the study authors, made the V and J calls. A total of under 85,000 distinct CDR3 sequences appear in this sample, 12% of them only once. Of the sample, almost 6.5% is held by the ten largest clones.

The germline V gene encodes CDR1 MGHRA and CDR2 YSYEKL. V is shortened by 5 bases, J by 2 bases, and the region joining them spans 6 bases. The CDR3 runs 12 residues from the cysteine to the phenylalanine. Left in the record is the CDR3 DNA by itself, 36 bases read in frame from the first base. What the work shows at the level of the full study, not this receptor alone: VDJdb matching was skewed toward anti-spike CD8 responses, so virus-specific expansions were likely underestimated and private and CD4 specificities were missed.

Sequencing used whole blood. The V and J segments used are TRBV4-1 and TRBJ1-2, with the D gene not clear enough to name. This TCR derives from an adult who was a healthcare worker with PCR-confirmed SARS-CoV-2 infection or an uninfected control (not recorded which). The bases read TGCGCCAGCAGCATGCAGAACTATGGCTACACCTTC. This encodes CASSMQNYGYTF.